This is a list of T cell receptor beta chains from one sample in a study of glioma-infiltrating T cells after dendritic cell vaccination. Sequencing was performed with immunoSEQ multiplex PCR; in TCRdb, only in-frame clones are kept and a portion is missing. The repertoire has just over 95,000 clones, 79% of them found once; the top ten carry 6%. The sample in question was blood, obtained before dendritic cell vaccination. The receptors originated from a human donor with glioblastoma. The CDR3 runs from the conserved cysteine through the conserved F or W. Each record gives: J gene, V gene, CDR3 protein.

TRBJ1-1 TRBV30 CAWSAWGGTEAFF
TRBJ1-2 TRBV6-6 CASTSLGHYGYTF
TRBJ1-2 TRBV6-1 CASSEFSPSPGQGNGYTF
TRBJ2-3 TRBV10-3 CAISELAGGRDTQYF
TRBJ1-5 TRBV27 CASSTQGGQPQHF
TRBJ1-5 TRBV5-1 CASSPGDRDNQPQHF
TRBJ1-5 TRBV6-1 CASSGGGGVISNQPQHF
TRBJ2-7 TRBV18 CASSPRSGTSSEQYF
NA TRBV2 CASSGHPYEQYF
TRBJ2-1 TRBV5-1 CASSRGTSGGGAYNEQFF
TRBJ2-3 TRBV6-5 CASSLYSPTDTQYF
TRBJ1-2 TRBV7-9 CASSLFPIVAATGNYGYTF
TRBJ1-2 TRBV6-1 CASSEAGAGSYGGYTF
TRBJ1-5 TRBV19 CASRRGQDNQPQHF
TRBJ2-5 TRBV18 CASSPSSGGAIGETQYF
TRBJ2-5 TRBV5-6 CASSLVAGVGETQYF
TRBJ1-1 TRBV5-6 CASSRPTVKNTEAFF
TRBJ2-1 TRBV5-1 CASVDLSPSYNEQFF
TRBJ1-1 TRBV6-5 CASSLNRATEAFF
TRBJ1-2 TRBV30 CAWGGAGGAVVGYTF
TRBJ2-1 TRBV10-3 CATGLTSGGDSYNEQFF
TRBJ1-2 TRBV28 CASSRPTGAGGYTF
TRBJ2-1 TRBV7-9 CASRSPAGRGEQFF
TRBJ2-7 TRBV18 CASSPAAEPGQQYF
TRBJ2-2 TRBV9 CASSSRRSRTGGTNTGELFF
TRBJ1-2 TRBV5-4 CASSGGMRYGYTF
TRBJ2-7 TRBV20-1 CSARGYEQYF
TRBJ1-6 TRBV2 CASRLGGLSPLHF
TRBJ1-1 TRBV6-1 CASGRDWYTEAFF
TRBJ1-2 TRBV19 CASSIGHSEGGYTF
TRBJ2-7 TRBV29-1 CSVGRGISYEQYF
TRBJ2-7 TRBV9 CASSVGGGGRHEQYF
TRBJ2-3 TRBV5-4 CASSSGSIARGGQDTQYF
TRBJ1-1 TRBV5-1 CASSFADRGNTEAFF